The 25 T cell receptor beta chains in this list originate from one sample, sequenced in a study of T cell responses to AZD1222 COVID-19 vaccine (dated by TCRdb to the early 2020s). Libraries were prepared through the immunoSEQ multiplex PCR assay. Entries here come from immuneACCESS through TCRdb and include only in-frame sequences with V and J called. Some clones fail to appear in such tables; in the studies checked, an unresolved V gene covers under half of the shortfall, and the cause of the remainder is unknown. This sample has some 130,000 clones in its table, and about nine tenths of those were observed once. Of the sample, 6.9% falls within the top ten clones. The time point label, as the study defines it: baseline before first vaccination. The specimen was peripheral blood, collected on day 0 of AZD1222 vaccination. The receptors stem from an adult in good health.

The V gene is TRBV15, the J gene TRBJ2-5; 8 nucleotides match TRBD1. This CDR3 region has 17 residues. The V segment lost 0 bases and the J segment 0 bases; nucleotides outside the gene matches: 6. CDR1 is LNHNV and CDR2 is YYDKDF in the germline V gene (reference sequence). CDR3 region: CATSRDRTGYYQETQYF. In nucleotides, the CDR3 is TGTGCCACCAGCAGAGATCGGACAGGGTACTACCAAGAGACCCAGTACTTC.

This chain connects TRBV5-1 to TRBJ1-6; unclear D gene. Germline lookup yields CDR1 SGHRS and CDR2 YFSETQ. CDR3 size: 15 residues. The germline V and J ends were trimmed by 7 bases and 7 bases, with 18 bases remaining between them. This CDR3 is CASRRETAGNSPLHF. CDR3 nucleotides: TGCGCCAGCCGGAGGGAAACAGCGGGAAATTCACCCCTCCACTTT. The full variable domain, rest sourced from reference TRBV5-1 and TRBJ1-6, is KAGVTQTPRYLIKTRGQQVTLSCSPISGHRSVSWYQQTPGQGLQFLFEYFSETQRNKGNFPGRFSGRQFSNSRSEMNVSTLELGDSALYLCASRRETAGNSPLHFGNGTRLTVT.

This rearrangement joins TRBV18 to TRBJ2-5; 9 positions agree with TRBD2. Germline loops: CDR1 KGHSH, CDR2 LQKENI. The CDR3 extends over 15 amino acids. V lost 0 bases to trimming and J lost 5 bases; unmatched junction nucleotides: 4. The CDR3 loop is CASSPPRGGKETQYF. The CDR3, as DNA: TGTGCCAGCTCACCACCGCGGGGGGGAAAGGAGACCCAGTACTTC.

This clone was detected only once. The rearrangement links TRBV27 to TRBJ2-5; TRBD1 matches 7 bases. There are 16 residues in the CDR3. Germline-derived CDR1 and CDR2 are MNHEY and SMNVEV (reference sequence). J gave up 1 base and V 6 bases, and 11 bases lay outside the gene matches. The CDR3 loop reads CASSPLRQGFQETQYF. CDR3 sequence (DNA): TGTGCCAGCAGCCCTCTACGACAGGGCTTCCAAGAGACCCAGTACTTC.

Regarding this clone: Other nucleotide sequences in the sample specify the same CDR3. The chain links TRBV2 to TRBJ1-5; a possible D gene is TRBD1 (5 bases). Germline CDR1 reads SNHLY; CDR2 reads FYNNEI. Trimming stripped 3 bases from V and 4 bases from J, with 10 bases between. The CDR3 sequence is 14 residues long. The CDR3 reads CASSDRVGNQPQHF. The CDR3 bases are TGTGCCAGCAGTGACAGGGTAGGAAATCAGCCCCAGCATTTT.

The chain links TRBV27 to TRBJ1-6; TRBD1 might be the D (5 bases). The ends were cut back, 4 bases at V and 0 bases at J, with 16 bases in the middle. CDR3 length equals 18 residues. From germline, CDR1 is MNHEY and CDR2 SMNVEV (reference sequence). The CDR3 DNA reads as TGTGCCAGCAGTTCCTGGGGCCGGGGGGGCTCCTATAATTCACCCCTCCACTTT. Its translation is CASSSWGRGGSYNSPLHF.

The chain couples TRBV19 to TRBJ1-1; D not certain. CDR3 length: 14 residues. The germline CDR1 and CDR2 sequences are LNHDA and SQIVND (reference sequence). The V and J ends lost 7 bases and 2 bases respectively, with 14 bases between them. In nucleotides, the CDR3 is TGTGCCAGTAAGCTAGACCCGGTTAACACTGAAGCTTTCTTT. It yields the protein CASKLDPVNTEAFF. The entire variable domain, with the rest obtained from reference TRBV19 and TRBJ1-1, is as follows: DGGITQSPKYLFRKEGQNVTLSCEQNLNHDAMYWYRQDPGQGLRLIYYSQIVNDFQKGDIAEGYSVSREKKESFPLTVTSAQKNPTAFYLCASKLDPVNTEAFFGQGTRLTVV.

This clone was observed once. The V and J genes are TRBV11-1 and TRBJ1-2; 7 nucleotides align to TRBD1. Germline loops: CDR1 SGHAT, CDR2 FQDESV (reference sequence). J was trimmed by 6 bases and V by 0 bases; bases with no gene match: 4. The CDR3 is 14 amino acids. The CDR3 here is CASSLAGGINGYTF. The CDR3 coding sequence is TGTGCCAGCAGCTTAGCAGGGGGCATCAATGGCTACACCTTC.

V and J are TRBV28 and TRBJ2-3, with TRBD2 matching over 8 bases. V was clipped by 11 bases and J by 3 bases; unmatched bases: 7. Germline-derived CDR1 and CDR2 are MDHEN and SYDVKM. The CDR3 length is 13 residues. The chain's CDR3 is CAVRGGQTDTQYF. CDR3 nucleotides: TGTGCCGTCCGCGGGGGGCAGACAGATACGCAGTATTTT.

The chain joins TRBV6-5 to TRBJ2-7; 10 bases are shared with TRBD1. Germline lookup yields CDR1 MNHEY and CDR2 SVGAGI. Germline trimming cut 6 bases from V and 3 bases from J; bases unmatched to any gene: 5. The CDR3 sequence is 14 residues long. The CDR3 loop is CASSPGTGDYEQYF. CDR3 DNA sequence: TGTGCCAGCAGCCCCGGGACAGGGGACTACGAGCAGTACTTC.

The rearrangement uses TRBV28 and TRBJ1-5; 7 bases match TRBD1. Germline V gives CDR1 MDHEN, CDR2 SYDVKM. V lost 2 bases and J lost 11; bases outside the gene matches: 3. The CDR3 is 12 residues long. CDR3 sequence: CASSLTDRAQHF. The CDR3 bases are TGTGCCAGCAGTTTAACCGACAGGGCCCAGCATTTT.

The J gene is TRBJ1-6, the V gene TRBV6-5; D unresolved. In germline, CDR1 is MNHEY, CDR2 SVGAGI. The V gene lost 5 bases and the J gene lost 7 bases, with 15 bases spanning the gap. There are 15 residues in the CDR3. CDR3 region: CASSPQPSRNSPLHF. Written as DNA, the CDR3 is TGTGCCAGCAGTCCCCAGCCTTCGAGGAATTCACCCCTCCACTTT.

This clone has only a few counts. Written as DNA, the CDR3 is TGCGCCAGCAGCGCTACTCAGGGGGCGGGTGGCTACACCTTC. The encoded protein is CASSATQGAGGYTF. This chain links TRBV5-1 with TRBJ1-2; 8 bases match TRBD1. Trimming cost V 4 bases and J 7 bases; bases outside gene matches: 9. Per the germline V gene, CDR1 is SGHRS and CDR2 is YFSETQ. The CDR3 totals 14 residues.

CDR3 bases: TGTGCCAGCAGCTGGAGGGGGCCCTCCTACGAGCAGTACTTC. Amino acids: CASSWRGPSYEQYF. The chain combines TRBV5-6 with TRBJ2-7; D is perhaps TRBD1 (7 bases). Germline V gene lookup returns CDR1 SGHDT and CDR2 YYEEEE. Trimming pared 3 bases from V and 0 bases from J, leaving 10 bases between. This CDR3 region has 14 residues.

The V call is TRBV29-1, the J call TRBJ1-1; 8 bases are shared with TRBD1. CDR1 is SQVTM, CDR2 ANQGSEA, per germline. V shed 6 bases and J 2 bases; nucleotides not matched to a gene: 5. The CDR3 consists of 13 residues. The CDR3 region is CSVATGVNTEAFF. The CDR3 nucleotides read TGCAGCGTGGCGACAGGGGTTAACACTGAAGCTTTCTTT.

The chain uses TRBV6-6 and TRBJ2-7, with 7 nucleotides matching TRBD1. The V gene's germline CDR1 is MNHNY and CDR2 SVGAGI (reference sequence). Trimming took 4 bases from V and 5 from J; bases not matched to a gene: 8. The CDR3 runs 14 residues. This chain's CDR3 is CASSSRQGQNEQYF. CDR3 DNA: TGTGCCAGCAGTTCCCGACAGGGTCAAAACGAGCAGTACTTC.

The V call is TRBV10-2, the J call TRBJ1-6; no definite D call. The CDR3 is 15 amino acids. Germline assignment: CDR1 WSHSY and CDR2 SAAADI. V was trimmed by 6 bases and J by 6 bases, leaving 15 bases between them. This chain's CDR3 is CASREGSGLNSPLHF. The CDR3, as DNA: TGCGCCAGCAGGGAGGGTTCAGGACTTAATTCACCCCTCCACTTT.

The gene calls are TRBV6-5 and TRBJ2-7; the D is unclear. This CDR3 has 12 amino acids. Germline V gene data show CDR1 as MNHEY and CDR2 as SVGAGI. V lost 10 bases and J lost 4, with 14 bases in between. For the CDR3, the DNA is TGTGCCACCCACCATCTGGGATACGAGCAGTACTTC. Its protein is CATHHLGYEQYF.

This chain joins TRBV7-2 and TRBJ1-4; no definite D call. V lost 5 bases to trimming and J lost 5 bases, with 15 bases between them. The CDR3 is 15 amino acids. Germline lookup yields CDR1 SGHTA and CDR2 FQGNSA. CDR3 nucleotides: TGTGCCAGCAGCCCTCTTTTACGGAGCAATGAAAAACTGTTTTTT. Its protein is CASSPLLRSNEKLFF.

This clone has a handful of counts. This rearrangement joins TRBV4-3 to TRBJ1-2; D is possibly TRBD1 (5 bases). Trimming pared 3 bases from V and 2 bases from J, leaving 10 bases between. CDR3 length equals 14 residues. CDR1 and CDR2 from the germline V gene are LGHNA and YSLEER. The CDR3 DNA follows: TGCGCCAGCAGCCAGGGGACCGGGAACTATGGCTACACCTTC. It codes for CASSQGTGNYGYTF.

This clone is a singleton in its sample. V usage is TRBV7-3 and J usage is TRBJ1-2, with D possibly being TRBD1 (6 bases). This CDR3 spans 19 amino acids. V was cut by 1 base and J by 3 bases, with 24 bases left in between. Germline CDR1 reads SGHTA; CDR2 reads FQGTGA. Written as DNA, the CDR3 is TGTGCCAGCAGCTTAAGGGACTTGGGGCTCGGACAGCCCCACTATGGCTACACCTTC. Protein sequence: CASSLRDLGLGQPHYGYTF.

This clone was seen once. The chain recombines TRBV5-1 with TRBJ1-2, with 7 bases aligning to TRBD1. This CDR3 has 14 residues. Germline-derived CDR1 and CDR2 are SGHRS and YFSETQ. J gave up 2 bases and V 5 bases, and 6 bases lay outside the gene matches. This CDR3 reads CASSRGTANYGYTF. The CDR3 DNA reads TGCGCCAGCAGTCGTGGGACAGCGAACTATGGCTACACCTTC. Full variable domain (missing parts from reference TRBV5-1 and TRBJ1-2): KAGVTQTPRYLIKTRGQQVTLSCSPISGHRSVSWYQQTPGQGLQFLFEYFSETQRNKGNFPGRFSGRQFSNSRSEMNVSTLELGDSALYLCASSRGTANYGYTFGSGTRLTVV.

This clone occurred once. The chain carries TRBV28 and TRBJ1-5; D is ambiguous. The CDR3 extends over 15 amino acids. With 7 bases removed from V and 0 bases from J, the gap between germline ends came to 13 bases. Germline V gene lookup returns CDR1 MDHEN and CDR2 SYDVKM. The CDR3 nucleotides read TGTGCCAGCAATTCACTGGGAAGTAGCAATCAGCCCCAGCATTTT. Translation gives CASNSLGSSNQPQHF.

V usage is TRBV20-1 and J usage is TRBJ2-1; D is undetermined. Trimming took off 2 bases at V and 14 bases at J, with 13 bases between the two ends. Germline values: CDR1 DFQATT, CDR2 SNEGSKA (reference sequence). This CDR3 spans 11 amino acids. The CDR3 DNA follows: TGCAGTGCTAGATCGGACCTATTGGAGTTCTTC. Translated, it gives CSARSDLLEFF.

The J gene is TRBJ1-2, the V gene TRBV12-5, with D uncertain. Trimming took off 0 bases at V and 4 bases at J, with 15 bases between the two ends. The CDR3 runs to 16 residues. Germline-derived CDR1 and CDR2 are LGHNT and FRNRAP. This CDR3 reads CASGLVEREGSYGYTF. CDR3 nucleotides: TGTGCTAGTGGTTTGGTCGAACGCGAAGGGAGCTATGGCTACACCTTC.